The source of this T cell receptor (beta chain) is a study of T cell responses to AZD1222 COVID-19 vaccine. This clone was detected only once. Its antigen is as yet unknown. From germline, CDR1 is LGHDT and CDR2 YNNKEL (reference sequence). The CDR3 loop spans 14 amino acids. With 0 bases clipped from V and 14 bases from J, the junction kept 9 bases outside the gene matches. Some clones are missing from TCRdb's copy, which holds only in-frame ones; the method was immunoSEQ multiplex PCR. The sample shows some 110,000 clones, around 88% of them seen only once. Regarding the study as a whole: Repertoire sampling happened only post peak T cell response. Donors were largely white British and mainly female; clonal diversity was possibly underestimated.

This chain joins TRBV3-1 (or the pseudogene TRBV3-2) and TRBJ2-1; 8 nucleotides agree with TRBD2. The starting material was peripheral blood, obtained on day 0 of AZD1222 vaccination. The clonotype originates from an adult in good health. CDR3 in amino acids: CASSQDILAEGKFF. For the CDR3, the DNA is TGTGCCAGCAGCCAAGACATACTAGCGGAGGGTAAGTTCTTC.